The 22 T cell receptor beta chains reported below all come from one sample, sequenced in a study of identical twins. TCRdb redid the calling of the 5' RACE reads with MiXCR, one entry per CDR3 protein. The data hold about 660,000 distinct CDR3 sequences, with 8.6% observed a single time. The same data also contributed to another study, on yellow fever vaccine responses in identical twins.

Sequencing used PBMCs. These receptors were taken from a woman between 18 and 29 years old in good health.

This clonotype was observed a few times. CDR3 nucleotides: TGTGCCAGCAGCTTAGGAGGGGCAGGGATGACGCAGTATTTT. It specifies CASSLGGAGMTQYF. This sequence joins TRBV11-2 and TRBJ2-3; the D gene could be TRBD1 or TRBD2 (5 bases each). The CDR3 extends over 14 amino acids. V dropped 1 base and J dropped 9 bases, with 14 bases sitting between them. The germline CDR1 and CDR2 sequences are SGHAT and FQNNGV.

This clonotype turned up a few times. As DNA, the CDR3 is TGTGCCAGCAGTCTCATACAGGGGGCGAGGGGCTACACCTTC. It translates to CASSLIQGARGYTF. The chain recombines TRBV28 with TRBJ1-2; TRBD1 aligns across 9 bases. Germline CDR1 and CDR2: MDHEN and SYDVKM. The CDR3 totals 14 residues. V gave up 5 bases and J gave up 8 bases; unmatched junction bases: 9.

CDR3 sequence: CSATIVVGQETQYF. CDR3 nucleotides: TGCAGTGCTACTATAGTTGTCGGGCAAGAGACCCAGTACTTC. V is TRBV20-1 and J is TRBJ2-5, with D hard to call. Germline values: CDR1 DFQATT, CDR2 SNEGSKA (reference sequence). The germline V and J ends were trimmed by 4 bases and 2 bases, with 14 bases remaining between them. This CDR3 has 14 residues.

This clonotype has just a few counts. The chain employs TRBV7-8 and TRBJ2-7; D remains ambiguous. The V gene lost 3 bases and the J gene lost 5 bases, with 8 bases spanning the gap. The CDR3 is 12 residues long. Germline assignment: CDR1 SGHVS and CDR2 FQNEAQ. The CDR3 reads CASSFDNHEQYF. CDR3 sequence (DNA): TGTGCCAGCAGCTTTGACAACCACGAGCAGTACTTC. Drawing the rest from reference TRBV7-8 and TRBJ2-7, the complete variable domain is GAGVSQSPRYKVAKRGQDVALRCDPISGHVSLFWYQQALGQGPEFLTYFQNEAQLDKSGLPSDRFFAERPEGSVSTLKIQRTQQEDSAVYLCASSFDNHEQYFGPGTRLTVT.

This clonotype appeared a few times. The CDR3 loop is CSASWGRYNEQFF. CDR3 bases: TGCAGTGCTAGCTGGGGTCGGTACAATGAGCAGTTCTTC. This chain joins TRBV20-1 and TRBJ2-1; D not certain. Germline lookup yields CDR1 DFQATT and CDR2 SNEGSKA (reference sequence). V lost 3 bases and J lost 4, with 10 bases in between. The CDR3 loop spans 13 amino acids.

This clonotype was seen only a few times. The rearrangement joins TRBV7-9 to TRBJ2-1; TRBD1 is a possible D gene (6 bases). The CDR3 covers 16 residues. V lost 5 bases and J lost 8, with 22 bases in between. Germline-derived CDR1 and CDR2 are SEHNR and FQNEAQ (reference sequence). The CDR3 region has the DNA TGTGCCAGCAGCCGCTGGGACATCTCTAAGCACGATGAGCAGTTCTTC. This gives the protein CASSRWDISKHDEQFF.

The rearrangement joins TRBV20-1 to TRBJ2-7; D unclear. Germline CDR1 reads DFQATT; CDR2 reads SNEGSKA (reference sequence). The CDR3 sequence is 13 residues long. V lost 5 bases and J 0 bases, leaving 11 bases between the germline ends. CDR3 DNA: TGCAGTGCTTCGGGTGGGCCCTCCTACGAGCAGTACTTC. Its translation: CSASGGPSYEQYF.

This clonotype was recorded many times. The chain joins TRBV11-2 to TRBJ2-4; 8 bases are shared with TRBD1. From germline, CDR1 is SGHAT and CDR2 FQNNGV. The CDR3 totals 11 residues. V trimming: 3 bases; J trimming: 15 bases; junction bases outside the gene matches: 4. The DNA for the CDR3 is TGTGCCAGCAGCTTTACAGGGGGAATGTACTTC. Translated: CASSFTGGMYF.

This clonotype came up a few times. A read error may account for a junction end that differs from germline. The V call is TRBV20-1, the J call TRBJ2-1; 11 nucleotides align to TRBD1. Per the germline V gene, CDR1 is DFQATT and CDR2 is SNEGSKA (reference sequence). The CDR3 extends over 16 amino acids. The CDR3, as DNA: TGCAGTGCCAGAGACCCACTACAAGGGACAGGGGGAGAGCAGTTCTTC. It codes for CSARDPLQGTGGEQFF.

This chain connects TRBV4-1 to TRBJ2-7; perhaps TRBD2 as D (5 bases). The germline gives CDR1 MGHRA, CDR2 YSYEKL. Trimming took off 1 base at V and 3 bases at J, with 13 bases between the two ends. This CDR3 region has 15 residues. DNA of the CDR3: TGCGCCAGCAGCCAAGTACCTAAAAGCGGCTACGAGCAGTACTTC. Translated: CASSQVPKSGYEQYF.

The chain couples TRBV10-3 to TRBJ2-2; 10 nucleotides align to TRBD1. CDR3 length: 15 residues. V lost 10 bases, J lost 4 bases, and 9 bases stayed unmatched. Per the germline V gene, CDR1 is ENHRY and CDR2 is SYGVKD. Here the CDR3 DNA reads TGTGCCAATTCGGCGACAGGGGGCCTCACCGGGGAGCTGTTTTTT. Protein product: CANSATGGLTGELFF.

This clonotype came up once. The chain is built from TRBV7-8 and TRBJ2-5; the match to TRBD2 covers 7 bases. The germline V gene encodes CDR1 SGHVS and CDR2 FQNEAQ. After removal of 10 bases from V and 2 bases from J, the junction contained 13 bases not matched to a gene. The CDR3 is 15 amino acids. This chain's CDR3 is CAMGPGLRGQETQYF. The DNA for the CDR3 is TGTGCCATGGGGCCCGGGCTGCGGGGGCAAGAGACCCAGTACTTC.

This clonotype was picked up a small number of times. This chain connects TRBV6-1 to TRBJ2-3; TRBD2 agrees at 13 bases. After removal of 6 bases from V and 6 bases from J, the junction contained 9 bases not matched to a gene. The CDR3 has 16 amino acids. Per the germline V gene, CDR1 is MNHNS and CDR2 is SASEGT. CDR3 nucleotide sequence: TGTGCCAGCAGGCGGACTAGCGGGAGTTTGATGGATACGCAGTATTTT. This codes for CASRRTSGSLMDTQYF.

This clonotype was detected only a few times. This chain joins TRBV20-1 and TRBJ2-5; D might be TRBD1 (7 bases). The ends were cut back, 6 bases at V and 7 bases at J, with 21 bases in the middle. The CDR3 loop spans 14 amino acids. The germline gives CDR1 DFQATT, CDR2 SNEGSKA (reference sequence). CDR3 nucleotides: TGCAGTGCGAGGGACAGCCTGTTGGAGGGGACCCAGTACTTC. Its translation is CSARDSLLEGTQYF.

V is TRBV30 and J is TRBJ1-1, with a possible D match to TRBD1 (6 bases). There are 12 residues in the CDR3. With 3 bases removed from V and 9 bases from J, the gap between germline ends came to 14 bases. The V gene's germline CDR1 is GTSNPN and CDR2 SVGIG (reference sequence). The CDR3 protein is CAWSRGWGQAFF. As DNA, the CDR3 is TGTGCCTGGAGCCGAGGTTGGGGGCAAGCTTTCTTT.

At least ten counts were recorded for this clonotype. The chain carries TRBV28 and TRBJ2-3; D is ambiguous. V shed 11 bases and J shed 2 bases, with 8 bases lying between them. Germline V gene sequence: CDR1 MDHEN, CDR2 SYDVKM. The CDR3 runs to 11 residues. The CDR3 DNA reads as TGTGCCGGGAAAGACACAGATACGCAGTATTTT. This codes for CAGKDTDTQYF.

The rearrangement uses TRBV2 and TRBJ2-3; 10 nucleotides line up with TRBD1. This CDR3 region has 17 residues. Germline CDR1 reads SNHLY; CDR2 reads FYNNEI. V gave up 4 bases and J gave up 2 bases; unmatched junction bases: 9. The DNA of the CDR3 is TGTGCCAGCAGTGGCTTTGACAGGGGGCGCATCACAGATACGCAGTATTTT. Translation gives CASSGFDRGRITDTQYF.

This clonotype was seen many times. The rearrangement uses TRBV6-2 or TRBV6-3 and TRBJ2-7; D may be TRBD1 or TRBD2 (5 bases each). The CDR3 is 14 amino acids. V lost 2 bases to trimming and J lost 2 bases, with 10 bases between them. Germline CDR1 and CDR2: MNHEY and SVGEGT. For the CDR3, the DNA is TGTGCCAGCAGTTACCGGGACGGGACCTACGAGCAGTACTTC. It translates to CASSYRDGTYEQYF.

This clonotype was detected only a few times. This sequence joins TRBV15 and TRBJ2-6; D possibly corresponds to TRBD2 (7 bases). Germline V gene sequence: CDR1 LNHNV, CDR2 YYDKDF (reference sequence). The CDR3 extends over 18 amino acids. Trimming removed 0 bases at V and 2 bases at J, with 14 bases between. In DNA form, the CDR3 reads TGTGCCACCAGCAGAGATGGGGGGGGGCTAGCTGGGGCCAACGTCCTGACTTTC. It codes for CATSRDGGGLAGANVLTF.

V and J are TRBV11-1 and TRBJ1-2; D remains unclear. The CDR3 totals 20 residues. From germline, CDR1 is SGHAT and CDR2 FQDESV (reference sequence). Between the trimmed V and J ends, which lost 0 bases and 0 bases, there was a span of 23 bases. CDR3 amino acids: CASSLAGYKEVLQANYGYTF. Here the CDR3 DNA reads TGTGCCAGCAGCTTAGCGGGGTACAAAGAGGTCCTCCAAGCTAACTATGGCTACACCTTC.

This clonotype was seen more than once but under ten times. V gene TRBV20-1 combines with J gene TRBJ1-2, with TRBD1 identical over 8 bases. Trimming cost V 1 base and J 7 bases; bases outside gene matches: 5. From germline, CDR1 is DFQATT and CDR2 SNEGSKA (reference sequence). This CDR3 contains 13 residues. CDR3 loop: CSARGQGAGGYTF. The CDR3 DNA follows: TGCAGTGCTAGAGGGCAGGGGGCTGGTGGCTACACCTTC.

The table lists this clonotype with many counts. The V and J genes are TRBV7-2 and TRBJ2-1; 7 bases are shared with TRBD2. The CDR3 has 14 residues. Trimming at V came to 5 bases and at J to 4 bases, leaving 5 bases not matched to a gene. The germline CDR1 and CDR2 sequences are SGHTA and FQGNSA. As DNA, the CDR3 is TGTGCCAGCAGCCCACGGACTAGTTACAATGAGCAGTTCTTC. This codes for CASSPRTSYNEQFF.